The 32 T cell receptor beta chains below were found in one sample sequenced in a study of technical replicates of blood from four donors. The protocol was immunoSEQ multiplex PCR, while the TCRdb copy is restricted to in-frame clones and leaves out a portion. This table has 80,000 to 95,000 clones, over 85% appearing once. Sequenced sample: T cells isolated from PBMCs. These receptor sequences come from a human donor in good health.

The J gene is TRBJ2-7, the V gene TRBV29-1, with a possible D match to TRBD2 (5 bases). Deletions cut 5 bases from V and 0 bases from J, with 14 bases between. Germline V gives CDR1 SQVTM, CDR2 ANQGSEA. This CDR3 comprises 14 residues. The CDR3 sequence: CSVFSFRGSYEQYF. DNA for the CDR3: TGCAGCGTTTTTTCGTTCCGGGGCTCCTACGAGCAGTACTTC.

The genes are TRBV5-1 and TRBJ2-2; the D is unclear. The CDR3 is 13 residues long. V was trimmed by 7 bases and J by 7 bases, leaving 14 bases between them. Germline CDR1 SGHRS, CDR2 YFSETQ. The CDR3 reads CASASQALGELFF. CDR3 sequence (DNA): TGCGCCAGCGCCTCGCAGGCCCTCGGGGAGCTGTTTTTT.

The V and J genes are TRBV5-6 and TRBJ2-7, with D hard to call. Germline CDR1 reads SGHDT; CDR2 reads YYEEEE. Trimming shortened V by 0 bases and J by 5 bases, and 9 bases separated the two germline ends. The CDR3 covers 13 residues. This CDR3 is CASSLVPGHEQYF. In DNA, the CDR3 is TGTGCCAGCAGCTTGGTCCCAGGCCACGAGCAGTACTTC.

The V call is TRBV28, the J call TRBJ2-7; TRBD2 matches 14 bases. This CDR3 is 15 amino acids long. V lost 7 bases to trimming and J lost 3 bases; unmatched junction nucleotides: 5. Looked up from germline, CDR1 is MDHEN and CDR2 is SYDVKM. CDR3 sequence reads: CASNGLAGGGYEQYF. For the CDR3, the DNA is TGTGCCAGCAACGGACTAGCGGGAGGCGGCTACGAGCAGTACTTC.

The chain links TRBV4-1 to TRBJ2-5; 7 nucleotides match TRBD2. The CDR3 is 18 residues long. Losses at the gene ends were 1 base for V and 3 bases for J; bases not matched to a gene: 14. From germline, CDR1 is MGHRA and CDR2 YSYEKL. The CDR3 nucleotides read TGCGCCAGCAGCCAAGCCCACTTTCCGGGGGGAGAAGAAGAGACCCAGTACTTC. This sequence encodes CASSQAHFPGGEEETQYF.

This clone has only one observation. V usage is TRBV6-5 and J usage is TRBJ2-1; D is possibly TRBD2 (7 bases). Per the germline V gene, CDR1 is MNHEY and CDR2 is SVGAGI. V lost 0 bases and J 7 bases, leaving 16 bases between the germline ends. The length of the CDR3 is 16 residues. The CDR3 protein is CASSYSWRGGSNEQFF. CDR3 sequence (DNA): TGTGCCAGCAGTTACTCATGGAGGGGGGGTTCTAATGAGCAGTTCTTC.

The chain carries TRBV6-5 and TRBJ2-7; a possible D gene is TRBD2 (5 bases). The germline V and J ends were trimmed by 5 bases and 0 bases, with 11 bases remaining between them. Germline V gene data show CDR1 as MNHEY and CDR2 as SVGAGI. The CDR3 consists of 14 residues. CDR3 in DNA: TGTGCCAGCAGTGCATCGGGAAACTCCTACGAGCAGTACTTC. Its protein is CASSASGNSYEQYF.

This rearrangement joins TRBV10-3 to TRBJ2-7; 9 bases agree with TRBD2. The CDR3 contains 14 residues. Germline V gene sequence: CDR1 ENHRY, CDR2 SYGVKD. The V and J ends lost 3 bases and 3 bases, in that order; junction bases with no gene match: 3. The CDR3: CAISDLAGSYEQYF. CDR3 DNA sequence: TGTGCCATCAGTGACCTAGCGGGGAGCTACGAGCAGTACTTC.

This chain uses TRBV11-2 with TRBJ2-2, with TRBD2 identical over 8 bases. This CDR3 spans 16 amino acids. V trimming: 8 bases; J trimming: 5 bases; junction bases outside the gene matches: 13. Germline loops: CDR1 SGHAT, CDR2 FQNNGV. This CDR3 reads CASRPTREGRTGELFF. CDR3 sequence (DNA): TGTGCCAGCCGCCCCACTCGGGAGGGCCGTACCGGGGAGCTGTTTTTT.

This rearrangement joins TRBV2 to TRBJ1-1; D not certain. Germline V gene sequence: CDR1 SNHLY, CDR2 FYNNEI. V was pared by 3 bases and J by 0 bases, with 11 bases between. The CDR3 spans 15 residues. CDR3 DNA sequence: TGTGCCAGCAGTGATCCCGGACTGATGAACACTGAAGCTTTCTTT. Its protein product is CASSDPGLMNTEAFF.

The chain recombines TRBV5-1 with TRBJ2-7, with 12 bases fitting TRBD2. Germline trimming cut 2 bases from V and 6 bases from J; bases unmatched to any gene: 6. Germline assignment: CDR1 SGHRS and CDR2 YFSETQ. The CDR3 is 15 residues long. CDR3 sequence reads: CASSLSTSGRGEQYF. CDR3 nucleotide sequence: TGCGCCAGCAGCTTATCGACTAGCGGGAGAGGCGAGCAGTACTTC.

The chain is built from TRBV7-9 and TRBJ2-5, with TRBD1 as a possible D gene (6 bases). The germline CDR1 and CDR2 sequences are SEHNR and FQNEAQ (reference sequence). This CDR3 region has 15 residues. V dropped 5 bases and J dropped 5 bases, with 18 bases sitting between them. The CDR3 loop reads CASSEYKGHAETQYF. CDR3 coding DNA: TGTGCCAGCAGCGAGTACAAGGGACACGCGGAGACCCAGTACTTC.

The chain combines TRBV5-1 with TRBJ2-1, with D tentatively TRBD2 (5 bases). Germline assignment: CDR1 SGHRS and CDR2 YFSETQ. CDR3 length: 12 residues. Trimming pared 2 bases from V and 7 bases from J, leaving 7 bases between. The CDR3 coding sequence is TGCGCCAGCAGCTTACTAGGGAATGAGCAGTTCTTC. Its translation: CASSLLGNEQFF.

V is TRBV28 and J is TRBJ1-3; D remains unclear. The CDR3 runs 12 residues. CDR1 MDHEN and CDR2 SYDVKM come from the germline V gene. Trimming took 5 bases from V and 5 from J, leaving 7 bases between them. The CDR3, as DNA: TGTGCCAGCAGTGTAGCCAGAAACACCATATATTTT. Its translation is CASSVARNTIYF.

The chain joins TRBV7-2 to TRBJ2-3, with D unresolved. Germline CDR1 SGHTA, CDR2 FQGNSA. CDR3 size: 11 residues. Trimming removed 5 bases from V and 7 bases from J, with 7 bases in between. As DNA, the CDR3 is TGTGCCAGCAGCAGAGCGAATACGCAGTATTTT. Translating it yields CASSRANTQYF. Looking up the rest from reference TRBV7-2 and TRBJ2-3 gives the full variable domain: GAGVSQSPSNKVTEKGKDVELRCDPISGHTALYWYRQSLGQGLEFLIYFQGNSAPDKSGLPSDRFSAERTGGSVSTLTIQRTQQEDSAVYLCASSRANTQYFGPGTRLTVL.

The chain has TRBV10-3 and TRBJ1-3; the match to TRBD1 covers 11 bases. CDR3 length equals 14 residues. Trimming removed 8 bases from V and 2 bases from J; junction bases left unmatched: 2. Germline assignment: CDR1 ENHRY and CDR2 SYGVKD. This chain's CDR3 is CAIRTGGPGNTIYF. The CDR3 DNA is TGTGCCATCCGGACAGGGGGCCCTGGAAACACCATATATTTT.

The chain uses TRBV18 and TRBJ1-1, with D uncertain. Germline CDR1 is KGHSH and CDR2 is LQKENI. This CDR3 comprises 14 residues. The V gene lost 0 bases and the J gene lost 5 bases, with 10 bases spanning the gap. CDR3: CASSPPAQRTEAFF. CDR3 nucleotide sequence: TGTGCCAGCTCACCACCAGCCCAGAGGACTGAAGCTTTCTTT.

This clone was seen only once. The V and J genes are TRBV2 and TRBJ2-3; no clear D gene. The CDR3 has 14 amino acids. V shed 5 bases and J shed 3 bases, with 12 bases lying between them. Per the germline V gene, CDR1 is SNHLY and CDR2 is FYNNEI. The DNA for the CDR3 is TGTGCCAGCAGTACCATCTCCCGGACAGATACGCAGTATTTT. Protein product: CASSTISRTDTQYF.

This clone was recorded once. This chain uses TRBV19 with TRBJ1-2; 7 bases map to TRBD1. The V gene's germline CDR1 is LNHDA and CDR2 SQIVND (reference sequence). Losses at the gene ends were 3 bases for V and 3 bases for J; bases not matched to a gene: 10. The CDR3 sequence is 16 residues long. The CDR3 reads CASSMAQQGEYYGYTF. DNA of the CDR3: TGTGCCAGTAGTATGGCCCAGCAGGGGGAGTACTATGGCTACACCTTC.

The CDR3 DNA reads as TGTGCCAGCAGTGCCGGGGAGCCTTATAGCAATCAGCCCCAGCATTTT. Its translation: CASSAGEPYSNQPQHF. The rearrangement joins TRBV6-1 to TRBJ1-5; D remains ambiguous. Germline V gene data show CDR1 as MNHNS and CDR2 as SASEGT. The CDR3 has 16 amino acids. The V end was cut by 4 bases, the J end by 0 bases, with 13 bases between.

This chain uses TRBV28 with TRBJ2-1; TRBD2 matches at 7 bases. Germline V gene lookup returns CDR1 MDHEN and CDR2 SYDVKM. V dropped 2 bases and J dropped 1; count of bases not matched to a gene: 2. There are 15 residues in the CDR3. In nucleotides, the CDR3 is TGTGCCAGCAGTTTAACTAGCGCTTCCTACAATGAGCAGTTCTTC. Its protein product is CASSLTSASYNEQFF.

This rearrangement joins TRBV7-6 to TRBJ2-1; possible D gene TRBD2, 5 bases. Trimming removed 5 bases from V and 6 bases from J, with 17 bases in between. The CDR3 runs to 15 residues. Germline assignment: CDR1 SGHVS and CDR2 FNYEAQ. The CDR3 is CASSPRGSLGNEQFF. The CDR3 region has the DNA TGTGCCAGCAGCCCTCGGGGTAGTCTGGGCAATGAGCAGTTCTTC.

V usage is TRBV6-1 and J usage is TRBJ2-1, with 12 bases matching TRBD2. Germline V CDR1 and CDR2: MNHNS, SASEGT. The junction had 7 bases not matched to a gene; V was cut back by 6 bases and J by 10 bases. The CDR3 totals 14 residues. CDR3 protein: CASRRLAGVREQFF. CDR3 sequence (DNA): TGTGCCAGCAGGAGACTAGCGGGAGTTAGGGAGCAGTTCTTC.

The chain joins TRBV28 to TRBJ2-5; tentatively, D is TRBD2 (5 bases). The V gene's germline CDR1 is MDHEN and CDR2 SYDVKM. The CDR3 is made up of 14 amino acids. V dropped 8 bases and J dropped 6 bases, with 19 bases sitting between them. The CDR3 nucleotides read TGTGCCAGCCACGAACGGGTTTCGACTAAGACCCAGTACTTC. This codes for CASHERVSTKTQYF. Filled out from reference TRBV28 and TRBJ2-5, the complete variable domain reads DVKVTQSSRYLVKRTGEKVFLECVQDMDHENMFWYRQDPGLGLRLIYFSYDVKMKEKGDIPEGYSVSREKKERFSLILESASTNQTSMYLCASHERVSTKTQYFGPGTRLLVL.

The chain couples TRBV2 to TRBJ1-3; 7 bases line up with TRBD1. The CDR3 consists of 15 residues. The V and J ends lost 7 bases and 0 bases, in that order; junction bases with no gene match: 6. Germline V gene sequence: CDR1 SNHLY, CDR2 FYNNEI. The CDR3 DNA is TGTGCCAGCACCGAGGGACAGACCTCTGGAAACACCATATATTTT. This sequence encodes CASTEGQTSGNTIYF.

The V and J genes are TRBV7-8 and TRBJ1-5; TRBD1 matches 7 bases. The CDR3 length is 15 residues. J gave up 1 base and V 6 bases, and 6 bases lay outside the gene matches. CDR1 is SGHVS, CDR2 FQNEAQ, per germline. CDR3 DNA sequence: TGTGCCAGCAGGAAAGGACAGGCCAGCAATCAGCCCCAGCATTTT. Protein product: CASRKGQASNQPQHF.

The chain is built from TRBV2 and TRBJ2-2, with 8 nucleotides matching TRBD1. Trimming at V came to 10 bases and at J to 4 bases, leaving 14 bases not matched to a gene. Germline loops: CDR1 SNHLY, CDR2 FYNNEI. This CDR3 has 16 residues. The CDR3 sequence: CATEGQEGVVTGELFF. The CDR3 DNA reads as TGTGCCACCGAGGGACAGGAAGGGGTCGTCACCGGGGAGCTGTTTTTT. The whole variable domain, filled in from reference TRBV2 and TRBJ2-2, reads EPEVTQTPSHQVTQMGQEVILRCVPISNHLYFYWYRQILGQKVEFLVSFYNNEISEKSEIFDDQFSVERPDGSNFTLKIRSTKLEDSAMYFCATEGQEGVVTGELFFGEGSRLTVL.

The genes are TRBV10-1 and TRBJ1-5; no definite D call. This CDR3 has 13 amino acids. Per germline, CDR1 WNHNN and CDR2 SYGVQD (reference sequence). V lost 2 bases to trimming and J lost 7 bases, with 9 bases between them. The CDR3 DNA is TGCGCCAGCAGTGAGGCGGGTGGGCAGCCCCAGCATTTT. Translating gives CASSEAGGQPQHF.

Only one count was recorded for this clone. This chain connects TRBV5-6 to TRBJ1-2; D might be TRBD1 (6 bases). Deletions cut 2 bases from V and 4 bases from J, with 12 bases between. The length of the CDR3 is 14 residues. Per germline, CDR1 SGHDT and CDR2 YYEEEE. The CDR3 nucleotides are TGTGCCAGCAGCTTCACAGGGTTGGTCTATGGCTACACCTTC. It is translated as CASSFTGLVYGYTF.

This rearrangement joins TRBV10-1 to TRBJ2-7; TRBD1 is a possible D gene (6 bases). CDR3 length equals 15 residues. Trimming left V 3 bases short and J 2 bases short, with 14 bases between. Germline assignment: CDR1 WNHNN and CDR2 SYGVQD (reference sequence). The CDR3 protein is CASSERAGDPYEQYF. CDR3 in DNA: TGCGCCAGCAGTGAAAGGGCAGGGGACCCCTACGAGCAGTACTTC.

A single count supports this clone. The rearrangement uses TRBV30 and TRBJ2-3, with D unresolved. CDR1 and CDR2 from the germline V gene are GTSNPN and SVGIG (reference sequence). The CDR3 spans 13 residues. V lost 5 bases, J lost 3 bases, and 12 bases lay in between. The CDR3 DNA reads TGTGCCTGGTCATGGGCTGGAACAGATACGCAGTATTTT. Its translation is CAWSWAGTDTQYF.

The genes are TRBV5-6 and TRBJ2-1, with D possibly matching TRBD2 (5 bases). V lost 4 bases to trimming and J lost 1 base, with 15 bases between them. CDR1 and CDR2 (germline): SGHDT, YYEEEE. CDR3 length: 16 residues. CDR3 protein: CASSPSSSTSYNEQFF. CDR3 bases: TGTGCCAGCAGCCCTAGCAGTTCTACTTCCTACAATGAGCAGTTCTTC.